This T cell receptor beta chain was recovered during a study of CD4 T cells in relation to SARS-CoV-2 and coronaviruses. In the study overall: The restricting HLA molecule for shared crossreactive spike epitopes was mapped.

The unexposed donors gave CD4+ T cells in about 2011-2019, prior to COVID-19. The cells were cultured for about ten days before CD4+ T cells were isolated. As cell numbers allowed, unexposed-donor CD4+ T cells faced SARS-CoV-2 S/N and four cold-coronavirus spikes. Only in-frame clones appear in the TCRdb table, and some are missing; sequencing was by immunoSEQ multiplex PCR. Of roughly 19,000 clones listed, roughly three quarters are singletons. As concerns this clone: Its specificity is unknown.

This CDR3 region has 12 residues. Trimming removed 1 base from V and 14 bases from J, with 14 bases in between. This clonotype was obtained from a human donor in good health. Sample: CD4+ T cells from PBMCs, cultured in vitro. The chain uses TRBV12-3 or TRBV12-4 and TRBJ1-1; TRBD1 might be the D (5 bases). The CDR3 nucleotides are TGTGCCAGCAGTTTAGACCGCCAGGGCCGCTTCTTT. It yields the protein CASSLDRQGRFF.